The entry below describes one T cell receptor (beta chain). Antigen unknown. Study conclusions and caveats: The larger cohort examined one V-J beta rearrangement, not whole repertoires.

Trimming left V 4 bases short and J 7 bases short, with 16 bases between. Germline assignment: CDR1 MNHNS and CDR2 SASEGT. The CDR3 is made up of 15 amino acids. After constant-region reverse-primer amplification, full-length variable regions underwent semi-nested PCR with Nested Universal Primer A. MiXCR was run by TCRdb on the 5' RACE reads, yielding one entry per CDR3 protein. This sample yields over 30,000 distinct CDR3 sequences, of which about 26% are seen a single time; roughly 3.7% belongs to the top ten. The sequence came from a female donor with breast cancer. The rearrangement links TRBV6-1 to TRBJ2-2; a weak D match, TRBD1 (6 bases). The sample comprised naive CD4+ T cells sorted from a lymph node. The subset: naive CD4+ T cells, CD4+CD45RA+CD25-. CDR3 in DNA: TGTGCCAGCAGTGGGTGGACAGCGCGGATCGGGGAGCTGTTTTTT. This translates into CASSGWTARIGELFF.